This T cell receptor beta chain was captured by sequencing in a study of shared clonotypes between healthy human individuals. Whole-study context: There were three CD4 naive, three CD4 memory, two CD8 naive and one CD8 memory plates per donor.

Study-wide points: How much donors shared clonotypes was expected to be affected by sequencing depth.

The CDR3 is 14 residues long. Trimming took off 5 bases at V and 2 bases at J, with 14 bases between the two ends. Germline-derived CDR1 and CDR2 are SGHRS and YFSETQ. Comment on this clone: Its antigen is still unknown.

Each PCR replicate from the sorted subsets contained around 200 ng DNA, which is about 31,000 T cell genomes. The method was immunoSEQ multiplex PCR; TCRdb's version includes in-frame clones alone and lacks a portion of them. The sample includes 2 million to 3 million clones, 93% seen only once; the top ten take 0.35% to 0.45%. Sequenced input: naive CD4+ T cells from PBMCs. Subset reported: CD45RA+ positively selected. The genes are TRBV5-1 and TRBJ2-7, with a tentative D call TRBD2 (6 bases). The origin of this receptor is a man younger than 35 in good health. Some clones in this sample may be carry-over from other donors' samples. The CDR3 DNA reads TGCGCCAGCAGTTCTGGACTACCTACCTACGAGCAGTACTTC. It yields the protein CASSSGLPTYEQYF.